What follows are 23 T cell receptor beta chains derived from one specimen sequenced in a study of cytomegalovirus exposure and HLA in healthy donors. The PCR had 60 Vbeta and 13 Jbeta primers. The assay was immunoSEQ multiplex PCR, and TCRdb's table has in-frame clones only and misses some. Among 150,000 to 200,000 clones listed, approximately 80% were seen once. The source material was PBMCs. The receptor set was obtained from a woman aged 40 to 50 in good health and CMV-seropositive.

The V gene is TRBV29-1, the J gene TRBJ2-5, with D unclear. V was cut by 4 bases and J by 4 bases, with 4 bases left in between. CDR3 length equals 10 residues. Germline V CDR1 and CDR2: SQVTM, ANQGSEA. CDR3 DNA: TGCAGCGTTGTTCGAGAGACCCAGTACTTC. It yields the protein CSVVRETQYF.

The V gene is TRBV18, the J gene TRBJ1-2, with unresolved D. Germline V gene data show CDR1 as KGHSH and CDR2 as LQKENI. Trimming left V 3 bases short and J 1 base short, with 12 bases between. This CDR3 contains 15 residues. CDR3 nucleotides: TGTGCCAGCTCACCGTCCGGTTTCCTTAACTATGGCTACACCTTC. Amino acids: CASSPSGFLNYGYTF.

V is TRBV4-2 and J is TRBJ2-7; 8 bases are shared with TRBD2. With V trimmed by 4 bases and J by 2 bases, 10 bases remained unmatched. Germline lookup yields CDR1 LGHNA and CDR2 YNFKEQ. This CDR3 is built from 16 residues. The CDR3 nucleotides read TGTGCCAGCAGCCCGGAGTCGGGAGGGCTGACCTACGAGCAGTACTTC. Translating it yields CASSPESGGLTYEQYF.

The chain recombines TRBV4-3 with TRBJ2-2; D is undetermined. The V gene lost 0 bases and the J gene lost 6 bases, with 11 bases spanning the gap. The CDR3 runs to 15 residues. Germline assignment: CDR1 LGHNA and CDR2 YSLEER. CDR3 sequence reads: CASSQESIGSGELFF. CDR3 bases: TGCGCCAGCAGCCAAGAAAGTATCGGGTCCGGGGAGCTGTTTTTT.

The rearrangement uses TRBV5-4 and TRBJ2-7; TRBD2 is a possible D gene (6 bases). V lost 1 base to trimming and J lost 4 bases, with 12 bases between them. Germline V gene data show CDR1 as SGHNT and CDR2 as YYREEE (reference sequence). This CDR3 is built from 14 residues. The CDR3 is CASSLRAGTYEQYF. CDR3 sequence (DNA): TGTGCCAGCAGCTTGAGGGCGGGGACGTACGAGCAGTACTTC.

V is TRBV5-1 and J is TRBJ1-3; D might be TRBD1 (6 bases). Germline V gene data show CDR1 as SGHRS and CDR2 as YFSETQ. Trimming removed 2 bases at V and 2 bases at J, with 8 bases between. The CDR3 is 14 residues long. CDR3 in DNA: TGCGCCAGCAGCTTTGGGGACACTGGAAACACCATATATTTT. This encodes CASSFGDTGNTIYF. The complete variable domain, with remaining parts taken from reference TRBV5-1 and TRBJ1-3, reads KAGVTQTPRYLIKTRGQQVTLSCSPISGHRSVSWYQQTPGQGLQFLFEYFSETQRNKGNFPGRFSGRQFSNSRSEMNVSTLELGDSALYLCASSFGDTGNTIYFGEGSWLTVV.

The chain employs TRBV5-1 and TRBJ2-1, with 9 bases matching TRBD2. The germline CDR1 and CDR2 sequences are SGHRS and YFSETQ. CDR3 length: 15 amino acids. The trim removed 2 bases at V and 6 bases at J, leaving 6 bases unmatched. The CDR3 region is CASSFAGGPGNEQFF. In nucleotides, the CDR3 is TGCGCCAGCAGCTTTGCGGGGGGGCCCGGCAATGAGCAGTTCTTC.

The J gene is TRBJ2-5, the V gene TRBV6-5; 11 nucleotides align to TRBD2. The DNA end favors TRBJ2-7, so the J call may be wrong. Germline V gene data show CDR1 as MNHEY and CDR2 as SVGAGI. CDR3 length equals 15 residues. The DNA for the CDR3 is TGTGCCAGCAGTTACGGTACTAGCGGGGGCTACGAGCAGTACTTC. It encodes CASSYGTSGGYEQYF.

Here the CDR3 reads CASSFSGAGTDTQYF. For the CDR3, the DNA is TGTGCCAGCAGTTTTAGCGGGGCGGGCACAGATACGCAGTATTTT. This rearrangement joins TRBV5-6 to TRBJ2-3, with 8 bases aligning to TRBD2. Germline V gene sequence: CDR1 SGHDT, CDR2 YYEEEE. CDR3 length equals 15 residues. V shed 5 bases, J shed 1 base, and the junction held 6 bases outside the gene matches.

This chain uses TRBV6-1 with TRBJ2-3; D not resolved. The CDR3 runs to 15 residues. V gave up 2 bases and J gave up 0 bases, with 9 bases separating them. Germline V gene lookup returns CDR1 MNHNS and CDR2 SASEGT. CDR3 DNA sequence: TGTGCCAGCAGTGAATCGATGAGGAGCACAGATACGCAGTATTTT. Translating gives CASSESMRSTDTQYF.

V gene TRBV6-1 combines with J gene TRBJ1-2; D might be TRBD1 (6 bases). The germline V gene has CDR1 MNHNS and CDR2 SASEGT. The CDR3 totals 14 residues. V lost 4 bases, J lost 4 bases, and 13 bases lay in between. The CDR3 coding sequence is TGTGCCAGCAGTGGGCCAACAGGGAGCTATGGCTACACCTTC. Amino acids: CASSGPTGSYGYTF.

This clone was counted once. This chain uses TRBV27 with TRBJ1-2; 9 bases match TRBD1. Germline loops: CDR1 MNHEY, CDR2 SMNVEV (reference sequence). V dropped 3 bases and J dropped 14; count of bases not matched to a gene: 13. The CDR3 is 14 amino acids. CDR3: CASSFGTKRQGVTF. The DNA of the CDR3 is TGTGCCAGCAGTTTTGGTACCAAAAGACAGGGGGTTACCTTC.

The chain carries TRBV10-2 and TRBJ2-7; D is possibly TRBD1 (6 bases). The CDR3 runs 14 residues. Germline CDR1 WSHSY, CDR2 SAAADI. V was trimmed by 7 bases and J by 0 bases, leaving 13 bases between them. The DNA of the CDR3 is TGCGCCAGCATTAACAGGGCCTCCTCCTACGAGCAGTACTTC. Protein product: CASINRASSYEQYF.

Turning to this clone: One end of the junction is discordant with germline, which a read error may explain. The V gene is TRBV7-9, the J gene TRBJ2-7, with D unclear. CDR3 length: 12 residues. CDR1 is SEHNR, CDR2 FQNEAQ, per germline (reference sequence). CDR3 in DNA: TGTTCCAGCAGCCAGACATCTTACGAGCAGTACTTC. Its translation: CSSSQTSYEQYF.

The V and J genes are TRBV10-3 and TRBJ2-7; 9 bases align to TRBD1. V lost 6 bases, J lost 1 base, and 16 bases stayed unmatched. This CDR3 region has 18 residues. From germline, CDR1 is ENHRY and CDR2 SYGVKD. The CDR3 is CAISPGQGVRNTSYEQYF. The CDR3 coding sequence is TGTGCCATCAGCCCGGGACAGGGCGTTAGGAATACGTCCTACGAGCAGTACTTC.

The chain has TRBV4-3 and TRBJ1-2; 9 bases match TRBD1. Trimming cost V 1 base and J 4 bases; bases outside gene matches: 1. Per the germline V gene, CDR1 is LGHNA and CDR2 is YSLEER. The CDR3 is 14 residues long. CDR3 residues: CASSQATGGYGYTF. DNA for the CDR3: TGCGCCAGCAGCCAAGCGACAGGGGGCTATGGCTACACCTTC.

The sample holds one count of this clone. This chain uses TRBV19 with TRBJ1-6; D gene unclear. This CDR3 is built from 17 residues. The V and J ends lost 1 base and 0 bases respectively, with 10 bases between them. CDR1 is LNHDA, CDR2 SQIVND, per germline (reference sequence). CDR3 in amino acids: CASSIGERSSYNSPLHF. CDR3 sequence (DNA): TGTGCCAGTAGTATAGGGGAGCGGAGCTCCTATAATTCACCCCTCCACTTT.

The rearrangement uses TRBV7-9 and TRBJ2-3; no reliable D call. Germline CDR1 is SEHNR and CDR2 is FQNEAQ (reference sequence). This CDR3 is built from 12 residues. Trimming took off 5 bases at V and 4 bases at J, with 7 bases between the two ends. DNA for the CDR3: TGTGCCAGCAGCCCTGCGCCAGATACGCAGTATTTT. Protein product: CASSPAPDTQYF.

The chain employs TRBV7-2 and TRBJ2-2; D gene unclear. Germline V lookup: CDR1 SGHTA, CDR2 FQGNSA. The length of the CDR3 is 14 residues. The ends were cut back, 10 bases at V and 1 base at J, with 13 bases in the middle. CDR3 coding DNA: TGTGCCACCCTCGGGTCGGGGAACACCGGGGAGCTGTTTTTT. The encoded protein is CATLGSGNTGELFF.

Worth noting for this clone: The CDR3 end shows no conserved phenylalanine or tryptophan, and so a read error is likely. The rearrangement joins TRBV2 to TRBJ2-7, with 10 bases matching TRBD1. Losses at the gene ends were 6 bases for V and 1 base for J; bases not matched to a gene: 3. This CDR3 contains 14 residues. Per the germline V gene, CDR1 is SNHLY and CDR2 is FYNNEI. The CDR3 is CASRGQGISYEQYL. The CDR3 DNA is TGTGCCAGCAGGGGACAGGGGATTTCCTACGAGCAGTACCTC.

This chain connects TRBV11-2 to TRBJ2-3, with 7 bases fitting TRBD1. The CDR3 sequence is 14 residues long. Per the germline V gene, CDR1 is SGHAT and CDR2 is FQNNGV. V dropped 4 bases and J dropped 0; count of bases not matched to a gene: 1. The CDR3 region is CASSSDRSTDTQYF. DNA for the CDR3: TGTGCCAGCAGCTCGGACAGGAGCACAGATACGCAGTATTTT.

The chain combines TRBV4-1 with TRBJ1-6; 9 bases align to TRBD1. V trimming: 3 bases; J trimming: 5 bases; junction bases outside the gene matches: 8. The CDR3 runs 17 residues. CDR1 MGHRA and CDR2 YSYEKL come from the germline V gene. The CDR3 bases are TGCGCCAGCAGCCAGTACAAGACAGGGGGAAATAATTCACCCCTCCACTTT. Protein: CASSQYKTGGNNSPLHF.

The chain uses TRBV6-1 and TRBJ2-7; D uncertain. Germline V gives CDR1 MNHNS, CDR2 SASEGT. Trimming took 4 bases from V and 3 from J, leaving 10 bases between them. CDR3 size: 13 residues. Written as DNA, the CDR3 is TGTGCCAGCAGTGGCCTCGGAGACTACGAGCAGTACTTC. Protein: CASSGLGDYEQYF.